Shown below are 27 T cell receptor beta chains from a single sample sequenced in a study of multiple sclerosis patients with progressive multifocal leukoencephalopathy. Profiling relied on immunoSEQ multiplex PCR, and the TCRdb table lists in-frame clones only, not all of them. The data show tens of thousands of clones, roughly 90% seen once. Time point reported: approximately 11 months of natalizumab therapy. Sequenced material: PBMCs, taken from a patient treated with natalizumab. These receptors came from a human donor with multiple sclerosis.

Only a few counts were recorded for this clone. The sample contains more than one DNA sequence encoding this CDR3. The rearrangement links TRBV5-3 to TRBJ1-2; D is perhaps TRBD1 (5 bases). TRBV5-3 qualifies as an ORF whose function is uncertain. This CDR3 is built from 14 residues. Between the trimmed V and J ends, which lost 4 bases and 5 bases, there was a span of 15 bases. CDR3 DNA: TGTGCCAGAAGCCGTCGGGGGGACGTATATGGCTACACCTTC. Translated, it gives CARSRRGDVYGYTF.

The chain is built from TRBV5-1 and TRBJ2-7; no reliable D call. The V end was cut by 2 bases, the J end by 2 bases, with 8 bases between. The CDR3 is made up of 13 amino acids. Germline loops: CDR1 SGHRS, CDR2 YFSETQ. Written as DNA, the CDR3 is TGCGCCAGCAGCTTACACAGCCCCTACGAGCAGTACTTC. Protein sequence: CASSLHSPYEQYF.

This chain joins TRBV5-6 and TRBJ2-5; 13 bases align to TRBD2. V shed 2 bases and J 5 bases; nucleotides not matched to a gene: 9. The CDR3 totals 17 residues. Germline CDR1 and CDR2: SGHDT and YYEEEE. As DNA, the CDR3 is TGTGCCAGCAGCTTCTTTCGACTAGCGGGGGGCTTGGAGACCCAGTACTTC. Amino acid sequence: CASSFFRLAGGLETQYF.

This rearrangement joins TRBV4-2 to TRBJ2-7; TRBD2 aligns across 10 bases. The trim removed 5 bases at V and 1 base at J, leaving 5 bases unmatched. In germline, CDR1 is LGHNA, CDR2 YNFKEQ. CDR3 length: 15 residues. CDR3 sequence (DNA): TGTGCCAGCAGCTTCCTAGCGGGGGAATCCTACGAGCAGTACTTC. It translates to CASSFLAGESYEQYF.

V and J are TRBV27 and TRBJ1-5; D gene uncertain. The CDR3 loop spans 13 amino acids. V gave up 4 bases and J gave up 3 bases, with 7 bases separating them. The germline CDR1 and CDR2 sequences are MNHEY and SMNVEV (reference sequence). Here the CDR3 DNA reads TGTGCCAGCAGTTGGGTGGCCAATCAGCCCCAGCATTTT. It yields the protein CASSWVANQPQHF.

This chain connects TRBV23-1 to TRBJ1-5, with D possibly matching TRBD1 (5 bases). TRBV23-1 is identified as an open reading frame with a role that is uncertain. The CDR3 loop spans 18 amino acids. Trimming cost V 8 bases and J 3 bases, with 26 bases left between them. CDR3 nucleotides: TGCGCCAGCCTCCCCAAGAGTGCGACAGTCAGGGTCAATCAGCCCCAGCATTTT. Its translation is CASLPKSATVRVNQPQHF.

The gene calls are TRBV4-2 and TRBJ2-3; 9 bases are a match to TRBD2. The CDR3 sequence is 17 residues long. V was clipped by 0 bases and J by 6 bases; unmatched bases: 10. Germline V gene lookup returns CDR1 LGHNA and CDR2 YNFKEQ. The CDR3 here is CASSQEYTRGGQDTQYF. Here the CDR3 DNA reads TGTGCCAGCAGCCAAGAATATACGCGGGGGGGCCAGGATACGCAGTATTTT.

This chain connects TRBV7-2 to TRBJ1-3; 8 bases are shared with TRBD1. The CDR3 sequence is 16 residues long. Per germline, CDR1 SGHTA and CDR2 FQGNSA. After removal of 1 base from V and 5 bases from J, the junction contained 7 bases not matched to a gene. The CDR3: CASSLVGQGVRNTIYF. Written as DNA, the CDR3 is TGTGCCAGCAGCTTAGTTGGACAGGGAGTGAGAAACACCATATATTTT.

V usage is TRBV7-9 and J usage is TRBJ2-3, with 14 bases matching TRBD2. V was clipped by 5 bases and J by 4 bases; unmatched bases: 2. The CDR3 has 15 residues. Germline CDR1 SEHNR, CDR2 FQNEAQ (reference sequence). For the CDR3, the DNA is TGTGCCAGCAGCCCGGGACTAGCGGGGGCAGATACGCAGTATTTT. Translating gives CASSPGLAGADTQYF.

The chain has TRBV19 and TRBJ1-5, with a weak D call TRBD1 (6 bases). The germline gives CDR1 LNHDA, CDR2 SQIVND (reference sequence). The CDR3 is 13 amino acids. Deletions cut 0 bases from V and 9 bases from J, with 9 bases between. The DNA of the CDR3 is TGTGCCAGTAGTATAGACACAGGGCGGCCCCAGCATTTT. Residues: CASSIDTGRPQHF. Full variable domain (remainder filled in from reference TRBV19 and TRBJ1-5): DGGITQSPKYLFRKEGQNVTLSCEQNLNHDAMYWYRQDPGQGLRLIYYSQIVNDFQKGDIAEGYSVSREKKESFPLTVTSAQKNPTAFYLCASSIDTGRPQHFGDGTRLSIL.

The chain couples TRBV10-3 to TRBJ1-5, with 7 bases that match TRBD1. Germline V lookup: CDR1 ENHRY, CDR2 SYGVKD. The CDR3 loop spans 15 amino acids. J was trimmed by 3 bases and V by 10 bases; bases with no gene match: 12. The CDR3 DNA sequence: TGTGCCACCTCATCCGGGACAGATGTCAATCAGCCCCAGCATTTT. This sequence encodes CATSSGTDVNQPQHF.

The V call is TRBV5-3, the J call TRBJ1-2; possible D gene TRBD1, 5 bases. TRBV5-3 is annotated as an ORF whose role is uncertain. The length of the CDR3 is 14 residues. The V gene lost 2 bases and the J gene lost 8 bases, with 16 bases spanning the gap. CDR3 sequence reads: CARSLARIGEGYTF. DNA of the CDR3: TGTGCCAGAAGCTTAGCTAGAATAGGGGAAGGCTACACCTTC.

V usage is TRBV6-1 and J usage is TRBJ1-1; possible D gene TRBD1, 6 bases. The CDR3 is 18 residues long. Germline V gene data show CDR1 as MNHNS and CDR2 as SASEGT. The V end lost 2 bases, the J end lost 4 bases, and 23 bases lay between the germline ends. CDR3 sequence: CASSESVGKGVEGTEAFF. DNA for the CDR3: TGTGCCAGCAGTGAATCGGTAGGGAAGGGGGTGGAAGGCACTGAAGCTTTCTTT.

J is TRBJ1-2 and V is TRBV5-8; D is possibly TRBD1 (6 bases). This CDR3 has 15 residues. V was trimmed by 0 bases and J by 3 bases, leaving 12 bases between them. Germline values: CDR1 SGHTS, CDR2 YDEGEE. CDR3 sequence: CASSLVGGGYYGYTF. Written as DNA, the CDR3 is TGTGCCAGCAGCTTGGTAGGGGGAGGTTACTATGGCTACACCTTC.

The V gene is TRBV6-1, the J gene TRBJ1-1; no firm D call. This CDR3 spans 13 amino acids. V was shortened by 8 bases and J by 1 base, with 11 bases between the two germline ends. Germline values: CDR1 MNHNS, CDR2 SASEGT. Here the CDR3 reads CASPGAGNTEAFF. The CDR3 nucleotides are TGTGCCAGCCCCGGCGCGGGGAACACTGAAGCTTTCTTT.

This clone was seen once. Here the CDR3 DNA reads TGTGCCAGCAGTTACGCCCTAGCGGGGGGACAAGAGACCCAGTACTTC. This encodes CASSYALAGGQETQYF. The genes are TRBV6-5 and TRBJ2-5; 11 nucleotides align to TRBD2. V lost 2 bases to trimming and J lost 2 bases; unmatched junction nucleotides: 4. Germline CDR1 reads MNHEY; CDR2 reads SVGAGI. There are 16 residues in the CDR3.

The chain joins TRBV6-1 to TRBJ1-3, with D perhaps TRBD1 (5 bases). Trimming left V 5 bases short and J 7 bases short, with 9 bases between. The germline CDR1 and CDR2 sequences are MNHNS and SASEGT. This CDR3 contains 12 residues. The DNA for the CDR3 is TGTGCCAGCAGTCCGGGGGGTAACACCATATATTTT. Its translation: CASSPGGNTIYF.

Here the CDR3 DNA reads TGTGCCAGCAGCTTGAACAGGGATTACGAGCAGTACTTC. Its translation: CASSLNRDYEQYF. The chain combines TRBV7-2 with TRBJ2-7, with a possible D match to TRBD1 (6 bases). The V and J ends lost 3 bases and 4 bases respectively, with 10 bases between them. Germline assignment: CDR1 SGHTA and CDR2 FQGNSA. The CDR3 runs 13 residues. Using reference TRBV7-2 and TRBJ2-7 for the parts outside the CDR3, the full variable domain is GAGVSQSPSNKVTEKGKDVELRCDPISGHTALYWYRQSLGQGLEFLIYFQGNSAPDKSGLPSDRFSAERTGGSVSTLTIQRTQQEDSAVYLCASSLNRDYEQYFGPGTRLTVT.

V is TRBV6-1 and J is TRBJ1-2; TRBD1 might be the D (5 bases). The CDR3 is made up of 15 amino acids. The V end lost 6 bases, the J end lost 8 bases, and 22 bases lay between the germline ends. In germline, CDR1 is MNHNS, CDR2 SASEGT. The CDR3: CASRTGGGATAGYTF. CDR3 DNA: TGTGCCAGCAGGACGGGGGGAGGGGCCACCGCGGGCTACACCTTC.

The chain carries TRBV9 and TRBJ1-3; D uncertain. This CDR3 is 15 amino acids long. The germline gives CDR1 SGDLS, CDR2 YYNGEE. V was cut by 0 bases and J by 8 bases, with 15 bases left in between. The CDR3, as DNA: TGTGCCAGCAGCGTAGATTGGAGGGCGGGAGACACCATATATTTT. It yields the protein CASSVDWRAGDTIYF. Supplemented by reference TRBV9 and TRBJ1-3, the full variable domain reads DSGVTQTPKHLITATGQRVTLRCSPRSGDLSVYWYQQSLDQGLQFLIQYYNGEERAKGNILERFSAQQFPDLHSELNLSSLELGDSALYFCASSVDWRAGDTIYFGEGSWLTVV.

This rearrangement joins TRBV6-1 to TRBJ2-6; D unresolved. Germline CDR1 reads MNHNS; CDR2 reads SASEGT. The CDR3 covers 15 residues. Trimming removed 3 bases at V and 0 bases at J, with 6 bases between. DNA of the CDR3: TGTGCCAGCAGTGAGGGGAACTCTGGGGCCAACGTCCTGACTTTC. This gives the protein CASSEGNSGANVLTF.

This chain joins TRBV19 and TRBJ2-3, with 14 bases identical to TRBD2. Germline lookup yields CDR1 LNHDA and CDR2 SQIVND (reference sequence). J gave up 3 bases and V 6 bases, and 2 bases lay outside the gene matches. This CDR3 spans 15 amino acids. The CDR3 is CASRGLAGETDTQYF. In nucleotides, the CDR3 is TGTGCCAGTAGGGGACTAGCGGGGGAAACAGATACGCAGTATTTT.

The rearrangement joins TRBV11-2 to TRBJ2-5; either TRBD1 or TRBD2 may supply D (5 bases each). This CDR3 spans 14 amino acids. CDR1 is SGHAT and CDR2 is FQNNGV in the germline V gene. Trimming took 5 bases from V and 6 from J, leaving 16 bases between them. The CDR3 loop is CASSPYGTAQTQYF. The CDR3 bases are TGTGCCAGCAGCCCGTACGGGACCGCGCAGACCCAGTACTTC.

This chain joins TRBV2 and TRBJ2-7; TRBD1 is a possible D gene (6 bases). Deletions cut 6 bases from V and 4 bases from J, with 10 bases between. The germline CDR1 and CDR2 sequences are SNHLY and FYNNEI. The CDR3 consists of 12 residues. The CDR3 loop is CASSNREYEQYF. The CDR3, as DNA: TGTGCCAGCAGCAACAGGGAATACGAGCAGTACTTC.

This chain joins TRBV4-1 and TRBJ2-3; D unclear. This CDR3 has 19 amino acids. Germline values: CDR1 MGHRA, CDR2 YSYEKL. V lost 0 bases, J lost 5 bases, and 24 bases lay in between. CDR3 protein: CASSQDLAARGAVKDTQYF. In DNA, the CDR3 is TGCGCCAGCAGCCAAGATCTTGCGGCCCGCGGCGCCGTGAAAGATACGCAGTATTTT.

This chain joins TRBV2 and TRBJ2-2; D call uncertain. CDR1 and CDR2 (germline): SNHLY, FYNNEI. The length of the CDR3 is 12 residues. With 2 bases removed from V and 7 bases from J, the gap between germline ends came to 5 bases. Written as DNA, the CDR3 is TGTGCCAGCAGTGAATTTGGCGGGGAGCTGTTTTTT. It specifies CASSEFGGELFF.

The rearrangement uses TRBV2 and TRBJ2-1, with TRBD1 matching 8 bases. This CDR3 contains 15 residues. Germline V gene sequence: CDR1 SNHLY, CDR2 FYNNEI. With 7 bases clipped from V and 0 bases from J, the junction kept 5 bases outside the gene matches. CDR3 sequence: CASKRQGSSYNEQFF. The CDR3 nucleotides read TGTGCCAGCAAGAGACAGGGGAGCTCCTACAATGAGCAGTTCTTC. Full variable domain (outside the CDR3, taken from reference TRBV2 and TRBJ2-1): EPEVTQTPSHQVTQMGQEVILRCVPISNHLYFYWYRQILGQKVEFLVSFYNNEISEKSEIFDDQFSVERPDGSNFTLKIRSTKLEDSAMYFCASKRQGSSYNEQFFGPGTRLTVL.